This T cell receptor (beta chain) was sequenced in a study of blood T cells in healthy people across ages. Study-level results: Unsorted PBMCs prevented conclusive naive versus antigen-experienced comparison. Per million T cells, TCR beta diversity dropped about linearly as age rose.

Each sample provided at least 5 micrograms of extracted total RNA. This CDR3 comprises 13 residues. Germline V gene lookup returns CDR1 SGHTA and CDR2 FQGNSA. A second about 7 to 11 cycle PCR used barcoded and J-beta primers. TCRdb processed the 5' RACE reads anew with MiXCR; each CDR3 protein has one entry. The sample lists some 800,000 distinct CDR3 sequences, roughly 44% seen once, with about 19% in the top ten. This clonotype was seen a single time. Its antigen is unidentified. The junction departs from the called germline gene at one end, perhaps through a read error. Sequenced material: blood. The chain uses TRBV7-2 and TRBJ2-7; D uncertain. This TCR came from a man in his fifties or sixties in good health. DNA of the CDR3: TGTGCCGGCAGCATTCTAAGGGCTAGGGAGCAGTACTTC. It specifies CAGSILRAREQYF. Filled out from reference TRBV7-2 and TRBJ2-7, the complete variable domain reads GAGVSQSPSNKVTEKGKDVELRCDPISGHTALYWYRQSLGQGLEFLIYFQGNSAPDKSGLPSDRFSAERTGGSVSTLTIQRTQQEDSAVYLCAGSILRAREQYFGPGTRLTVT.